The rows below give T cell receptor beta chains drawn from one sample of a study of T cells expressing NK-cell markers. From the 5' RACE reads, TCRdb lists one entry per CDR3 protein and no DNA. The repertoire table contains 350,000 to 450,000 distinct CDR3 sequences. Input material: blood T cells: a sorted CD56 or NKG2C T cell subset, CD4+ or CD8+ T cells, or bulk PBMC T cells (not recorded which). The source is a man between 18 and 69 years old in good health. Both conserved end residues are part of each CDR3.

j_gene,v_gene,CDR3aa
TRBJ1-5,TRBV12-3/TRBV12-4,CASSQTGGSRQPQHF
TRBJ1-2,TRBV6-5,CASSYSSTQDGGYTF
TRBJ2-5,TRBV4-2,CASSQARTQVETQYF
TRBJ2-2,TRBV24-1,CATSDSIGGFFAGELFF
TRBJ2-1,TRBV20-1,CSARNSRGYNEQFF
TRBJ2-3,TRBV24-1,CATSGPGTSDTQYF
TRBJ2-1,TRBV24-1,CATSDYQGARNEQFF
TRBJ2-3,TRBV24-1,CATSDGTGQGTDTQYF
TRBJ1-3,TRBV11-2,CASSLVGGSGNTIYF
TRBJ1-6,TRBV12-3/TRBV12-4,CASRGDRVNSPLHF
TRBJ2-5,TRBV7-2,CASRRGSGGAKQETQYF
TRBJ2-7,TRBV20-1,CSASNPGVYEQYF
TRBJ2-3,TRBV27,CASRDRGLGTDTQYF
TRBJ2-2,TRBV3-1,CASKTEGGGTGELFF
TRBJ2-3,TRBV12-3/TRBV12-4,CASSLGALQYF
TRBJ2-1,TRBV6-1,CASSATGQGHNEQFF
TRBJ2-3,TRBV11-2,CASSAGTGTRAYF
TRBJ1-6,TRBV7-9,CASSRDGTTYNSPLHF
TRBJ1-2,TRBV28,CASSSAPAAKGDYGYTF
TRBJ2-4,TRBV28,CASSLPRELAKNIQYF
TRBJ1-1,TRBV5-1,CASSFRSATEAFF
TRBJ1-5,TRBV6-2/TRBV6-3,CASSPRGQPQHF
TRBJ1-2,TRBV28,CASREQGGGYGYTF
TRBJ1-2,TRBV20-1,CSARDRGRGGYTF
TRBJ2-1,TRBV6-1,CASRRPGTGSNNEQFF
TRBJ1-1,TRBV20-1,CSAGGVGTEAFF
TRBJ2-2,TRBV11-1,CASSRAPKTSGVDTGELFF
TRBJ2-3,TRBV12-3/TRBV12-4,CASTIPATDTQYF
TRBJ1-2,TRBV6-2/TRBV6-3,CASSVPGQGPGYTF
TRBJ2-3,TRBV11-2,CASSLDGASGVGDTQYF